In this sample, the clone carrying this T cell receptor (beta chain) turned up a few times. The target antigen is unknown. J was trimmed by 2 bases and V by 4 bases; bases with no gene match: 9. Germline V gene data show CDR1 as SGHKS and CDR2 as YYEKEE (reference sequence). This CDR3 region has 17 residues. The entry originates in a study of OX40 agonist ivuxolimab in advanced cancers. Study background: Patient treatment consisted of intravenous ivuxolimab administration every 2 weeks at 0.01 to 10 mg/kg.

Some clones are missing from TCRdb's copy, which holds only in-frame ones; the method was immunoSEQ multiplex PCR. The sample lists tens of thousands of clones; roughly 80% were seen once. Study-wide findings and caveats: Blood T cells, both CD4+ and CD8+, expanded clonally by week 6 at 0.1 to 3.0 mg/kg.

Sequencing was performed on CD4+ or CD8+ T cells sorted from blood, taken in a trial of the OX40 agonist ivuxolimab. This TCR came from an adult with an advanced solid tumor such as melanoma, head and neck, liver or kidney cancer. The chain employs TRBV5-5 and TRBJ2-6, with TRBD1 matching 7 bases. CDR3 sequence: CASSDDRVRTGANVLTF. CDR3 nucleotide sequence: TGTGCCAGCAGCGACGACAGGGTCCGGACTGGGGCCAACGTCCTGACTTTC.